This T cell receptor (beta chain) was recovered during a study of blood T cell repertoires in COVID-19. Across under 25 US areas, participants ranged in age from about 18 to 89 years. Data came from immunoSEQ multiplex PCR; TCRdb stores just in-frame clones and leaves some out. The sample has 120,000 to 150,000 clones, around 83% seen once; the top ten hold 4.5% to 6%. The CDR3 totals 16 residues. Germline CDR1 reads MNHEY; CDR2 reads SMNVEV (reference sequence). Trimming took 4 bases from V and 4 from J, leaving 19 bases between them. Sequencing input: PBMCs or T cells enriched from blood (not recorded which). The V call is TRBV27, the J call TRBJ1-2; weak D call: TRBD1 (5 bases). The receptor was derived from a woman in her forties or fifties who had been exposed to COVID-19. The CDR3 region is CASSSDALTAFYGYTF. DNA of the CDR3: TGTGCCAGCAGTTCAGATGCCCTGACAGCGTTCTATGGCTACACCTTC.